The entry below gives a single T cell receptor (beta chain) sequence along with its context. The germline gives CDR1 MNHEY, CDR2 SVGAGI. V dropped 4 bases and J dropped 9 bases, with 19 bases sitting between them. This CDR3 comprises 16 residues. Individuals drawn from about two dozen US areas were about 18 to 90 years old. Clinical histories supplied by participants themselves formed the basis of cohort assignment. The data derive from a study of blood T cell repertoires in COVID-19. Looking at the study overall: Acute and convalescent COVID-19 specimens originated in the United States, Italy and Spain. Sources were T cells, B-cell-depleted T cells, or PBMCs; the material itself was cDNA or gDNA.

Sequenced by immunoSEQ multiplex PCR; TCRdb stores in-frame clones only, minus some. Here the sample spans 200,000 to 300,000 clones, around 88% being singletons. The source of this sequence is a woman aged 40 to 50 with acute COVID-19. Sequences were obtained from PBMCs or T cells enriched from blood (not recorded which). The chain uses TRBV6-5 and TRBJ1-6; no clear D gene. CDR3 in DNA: TGTGCCAGCAGTTCCCCCTCCACCTCTGGCGGTTCACCCCTCCACTTT. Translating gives CASSSPSTSGGSPLHF.